These 19 T cell receptor beta chains were sequenced from one sample in a study of T cells in Graves' hyperthyroidism and ophthalmopathy. It was RNA transcripts that yielded the amplified TCR beta CDR3 regions. Carried out on the TCR CDR3, a first-round RT-PCR used the HTBI primer set. TCRdb processed the multiplex PCR reads anew with MiXCR; each CDR3 protein has one entry. The table has approximately 700,000 distinct CDR3 sequences, roughly 15% seen once. The sample was blood. The receptors were sampled from a man younger than 35 with Graves' hyperthyroidism.

J is TRBJ2-1 and V is TRBV20-1; D call uncertain. Germline CDR1 reads DFQATT; CDR2 reads SNEGSKA (reference sequence). This CDR3 region has 15 residues. V lost 5 bases and J lost 6, with 20 bases in between. CDR3 in amino acids: CSADVGRIFGNEQFF. The DNA for the CDR3 is TGCAGTGCTGACGTCGGGCGGATCTTCGGCAATGAGCAGTTCTTC.

The CDR3 region is CASSWVPLAGVMNEQFF. The CDR3 coding sequence is TGTGCCAGCAGTTGGGTCCCACTAGCGGGAGTTATGAATGAGCAGTTCTTC. V gene TRBV27 combines with J gene TRBJ2-1; 11 bases are shared with TRBD2. Germline V gene data show CDR1 as MNHEY and CDR2 as SMNVEV (reference sequence). The CDR3 loop spans 17 amino acids. The ends lost 4 bases at V and 7 bases at J; junction bases unmatched: 12.

This clonotype turned up a few times. The chain employs TRBV2 and TRBJ1-5; 10 nucleotides agree with TRBD1. V gave up 5 bases and J gave up 0 bases; unmatched junction bases: 7. CDR1 is SNHLY and CDR2 is FYNNEI in the germline V gene. The CDR3 sequence is 17 residues long. Here the CDR3 reads CASSIGQGVISNQPQHF. As DNA, the CDR3 is TGTGCCAGCAGTATCGGACAGGGGGTGATTAGCAATCAGCCCCAGCATTTT.

The V call is TRBV15, the J call TRBJ2-6, with 9 nucleotides matching TRBD1. After removal of 5 bases from V and 0 bases from J, the junction contained 5 bases not matched to a gene. CDR1 is LNHNV and CDR2 is YYDKDF in the germline V gene (reference sequence). The CDR3 extends over 17 amino acids. CDR3 loop: CATSRTGVFSGANVLTF. The DNA for the CDR3 is TGTGCCACCAGCCGGACAGGGGTATTCTCTGGGGCCAACGTCCTGACTTTC.

This clonotype was picked up many times. This chain links TRBV20-1 with TRBJ2-7; 7 positions agree with TRBD1. CDR3 size: 13 residues. With 1 base clipped from V and 2 bases from J, the junction kept 2 bases outside the gene matches. Per the germline V gene, CDR1 is DFQATT and CDR2 is SNEGSKA (reference sequence). The CDR3 DNA follows: TGCAGTGCTAGAGGGGACAGTCCCTACGAGCAGTACTTC. Protein: CSARGDSPYEQYF.

The rearrangement uses TRBV15 and TRBJ2-7; 10 nucleotides agree with TRBD2. Looked up from germline, CDR1 is LNHNV and CDR2 is YYDKDF (reference sequence). The V gene end was trimmed by 3 bases and the J gene end by 4 bases; junction bases not matched to a gene: 12. The CDR3 has 17 amino acids. The CDR3 DNA reads as TGTGCCACCAGCAGCGCCGTTAGCGGGAGGATTTCATACGAGCAGTACTTC. Amino acids: CATSSAVSGRISYEQYF.

This clonotype was counted at least ten times. The gene calls are TRBV5-6 and TRBJ2-1, with a tentative D call TRBD2 (6 bases). V lost 5 bases to trimming and J lost 3 bases, with 12 bases between them. The germline gives CDR1 SGHDT, CDR2 YYEEEE. This CDR3 has 14 residues. The CDR3 reads CASRSGTVYNEQFF. The CDR3 DNA sequence: TGTGCCAGCAGATCTGGGACTGTCTACAATGAGCAGTTCTTC.

This clonotype was counted a few times. The chain uses TRBV12-3 or TRBV12-4 and TRBJ2-7; 9 bases align to TRBD1. V trimming: 7 bases; J trimming: 6 bases; junction bases outside the gene matches: 10. The CDR3 length is 14 residues. The chain's CDR3 is CASTPGQGLSEQYF. CDR3 sequence (DNA): TGTGCCAGCACCCCGGGACAGGGTTTATCCGAGCAGTACTTC.

There are a few counts of this clonotype. The gene calls are TRBV12-3 or TRBV12-4 and TRBJ2-7; D perhaps matches TRBD1 (5 bases). V lost 3 bases, J lost 4 bases, and 13 bases lay in between. There are 14 residues in the CDR3. The CDR3 DNA follows: TGTGCCAGCAGTTTCACTGGGGCCGATTACGAGCAGTACTTC. It specifies CASSFTGADYEQYF.

This clonotype was seen at least ten times. The chain has TRBV12-3 or TRBV12-4 and TRBJ1-1; 10 bases line up with TRBD1. This CDR3 has 17 residues. The ends lost 5 bases at V and 0 bases at J; junction bases unmatched: 9. CDR3 bases: TGTGCCAGCAGTGACAGGGGGCGCGGGTTCATGAACACTGAAGCTTTCTTT. As protein: CASSDRGRGFMNTEAFF.

V gene TRBV28 combines with J gene TRBJ2-5; no clear D. V lost 4 bases and J 6 bases, leaving 6 bases between the germline ends. Germline V gene data show CDR1 as MDHEN and CDR2 as SYDVKM. The CDR3 has 11 residues. The CDR3 reads CASSSFQTQYF. CDR3 bases: TGTGCCAGCAGTTCTTTCCAGACCCAGTACTTC.

This clonotype has ten or more counts. V and J are TRBV7-2 and TRBJ2-7; 10 bases fit TRBD2. With V trimmed by 0 bases and J by 6 bases, 5 bases remained unmatched. The CDR3 covers 15 residues. The germline V gene has CDR1 SGHTA and CDR2 FQGNSA. Here the CDR3 DNA reads TGTGCCAGCAGCTTAGCCCTAGCGGGAGAAGGCGAGCAGTACTTC. It encodes CASSLALAGEGEQYF.

This clonotype was found a few times. The gene calls are TRBV20-1 and TRBJ2-7; TRBD1 aligns across 9 bases. The germline V gene has CDR1 DFQATT and CDR2 SNEGSKA (reference sequence). V lost 5 bases to trimming and J lost 3 bases; unmatched junction nucleotides: 11. The CDR3 runs 15 residues. DNA of the CDR3: TGCAGTGCTCCAGTGGACAGGGGTTTTCGCTACGAGCAGTACTTC. Translated, it gives CSAPVDRGFRYEQYF.

This clonotype appeared many times. The chain links TRBV29-1 to TRBJ2-7, with 9 bases lining up with TRBD1. Germline lookup yields CDR1 SQVTM and CDR2 ANQGSEA. The J segment lost 0 bases and the V segment lost 1 base, leaving 4 bases of the junction unmatched. The CDR3 loop spans 15 amino acids. The CDR3 sequence: CSVEGTGQGSYEQYF. The DNA for the CDR3 is TGCAGCGTTGAAGGGACGGGACAGGGCTCCTACGAGCAGTACTTC.

This clonotype was seen more than once but under ten times. The CDR3 DNA reads as TGCGCCAGCAGTGCGACTAGCGGGAGGAGGTACAATGAGCAGTTCTTC. Protein product: CASSATSGRRYNEQFF. The chain combines TRBV10-1 with TRBJ2-1, with 13 bases that match TRBD2. The CDR3 runs 16 residues. V was pared by 4 bases and J by 4 bases, with 4 bases of the junction left unmatched. Germline V lookup: CDR1 WNHNN, CDR2 SYGVQD (reference sequence).

V and J are TRBV6-2 or TRBV6-3 and TRBJ1-1; unclear D gene. V lost 6 bases and J lost 5, with 10 bases in between. The CDR3 is 12 amino acids. Germline V CDR1 and CDR2: MNHEY, SVGEGT. The CDR3 region is CASRRDGTEAFF. Written as DNA, the CDR3 is TGTGCCAGCAGGAGAGACGGGACTGAAGCTTTCTTT.

The chain employs TRBV6-1 and TRBJ2-3; a weak D match, TRBD2 (6 bases). The CDR3 is 13 residues long. Germline CDR1 reads MNHNS; CDR2 reads SASEGT. The germline V and J ends were trimmed by 7 bases and 3 bases, with 11 bases remaining between them. The CDR3: CASTKEGTDTQYF. The CDR3 region has the DNA TGTGCCAGCACCAAGGAGGGGACAGATACGCAGTATTTT.

The table lists this clonotype with many counts. This chain joins TRBV3-1 and TRBJ2-5; 7 bases are shared with TRBD2. The CDR3 is made up of 14 amino acids. The germline CDR1 and CDR2 sequences are LGHDT and YNNKEL (reference sequence). V was pared by 0 bases and J by 3 bases, with 1 base of the junction left unmatched. The CDR3 DNA reads as TGTGCCAGCAGCCAAGATCTAGCGGAAGAGACCCAGTACTTC. Translation gives CASSQDLAEETQYF.

This clonotype has at least ten counts. The chain uses TRBV27 and TRBJ2-7; a possible D gene is TRBD1 (5 bases). V was pared by 6 bases and J by 4 bases, with 19 bases between. The V gene's germline CDR1 is MNHEY and CDR2 SMNVEV (reference sequence). The CDR3 spans 15 residues. CDR3 bases: TGTGCCAGCAGCCCAGGCTGGGGCTTTATTTACGAGCAGTACTTC. This encodes CASSPGWGFIYEQYF.